The rows below give T cell receptor beta chains drawn from one sample of a study of blood T cell repertoires in COVID-19. Profiled with immunoSEQ multiplex PCR; TCRdb holds only in-frame clones, not every one. This table holds approximately 270,000 clones, about 91% found once. Sequencing was performed on peripheral blood. The receptor source for this set is a young woman with COVID-19, enrolled during active disease. The CDR3 runs from the conserved cysteine through the conserved F or W. D genes are given only for firm matches. Clone size is stated in some rows and not others, as once, few, many or a class when expanded.

d_call j_call v_call clone_size cdr3_nt cdr3_aa
TRBD1 TRBJ1-4 TRBV7-9 . TGTGCCAGCAGCACACCCCGGGACAGGGGCGAAAAACTGTTTTTT CASSTPRDRGEKLFF
. TRBJ2-1 TRBV29-1 . TGCAGCGTTGGGGGGGTCAATGAGCAGTTCTTC CSVGGVNEQFF
. TRBJ1-2 TRBV9 . TGTGCCAGCAGCGTAGAAGGTAGCAGGGTCTACTATGGCTACACCTTC CASSVEGSRVYYGYTF
TRBD2 TRBJ2-1 TRBV18 . TGTGCCAGCTCACCAACTAGCGGGAGGCCATACAATGAGCAGTTCTTC CASSPTSGRPYNEQFF
TRBD2 TRBJ2-7 TRBV28 . TGTGCCAGCGGGCCGGGACGGGAGGTACACGAGCAGTACTTC CASGPGREVHEQYF
. TRBJ1-1 TRBV9 few TGTGCCAGCAGCGTCGTGGGGGGGGACGCTGAAGCTTTCTTT CASSVVGGDAEAFF
TRBD2 TRBJ2-2 TRBV19 . TGTGCCAGTATCAACCCATGGCGGGGGGGCTCCACCGGGGAGCTGTTTTTT CASINPWRGGSTGELFF
TRBD1 TRBJ1-5 TRBV6-2/TRBV6-3 . TGTGCCAGCAGTTACCGGGACAGGGCTGATTATAGCAATCAGCCCCAGCATTTT CASSYRDRADYSNQPQHF
TRBD2 TRBJ2-1 TRBV4-2 . TGTGCCAGCAGCCAAGAGTGGCTAGCGGTTTCATACAATGAGCAGTTCTTC CASSQEWLAVSYNEQFF
TRBD1 TRBJ1-6 TRBV5-1 . TGCGCCAGCAGCCCAACTGGACAGGGCCGGAATTCACCCCTCCACTTT CASSPTGQGRNSPLHF
TRBD2 TRBJ2-3 TRBV27 . TGTGCCAGCAGTAGCCCTTGGACTAGCCGGGCAGATACGCAGTATTTT CASSSPWTSRADTQYF
. TRBJ2-2 TRBV7-9 . TGTGCCAGCAGCTTATCCGCCGGGGAGCTGTTTTTT CASSLSAGELFF
. TRBJ1-2 TRBV6-5 . TGTGCCAGCAGCTCGAACAGGGACCCGATCTACACCTTC CASSSNRDPIYTF
. TRBJ2-1 TRBV24-1 . TGTGCCACCAGTGATCCGTCATCGGACTCTATGGATGAGCAGTTCTTC CATSDPSSDSMDEQFF
. TRBJ1-6 TRBV11-3 once TGTGCCAGCAGCTTAGGGTCGGCTAGAAATTCACCCCTCCACTTT CASSLGSARNSPLHF
TRBD1 TRBJ2-7 TRBV6-5 . TGTGCCAGCAGACCCAACAGGGGGCCCTCCTACGAGCAGTACTTC CASRPNRGPSYEQYF
. TRBJ1-5 TRBV28 . TGTGCCAGCAGTTCGACACGTTATAGCAATCAGCCCCAGCATTTT CASSSTRYSNQPQHF
. TRBJ2-1 TRBV11-1 few TGTGCCAGCAGCTTAAATTTGGGCAGGGTCGGTGGGGAGCAGTTCTTC CASSLNLGRVGGEQFF
TRBD1 TRBJ2-2 TRBV25-1 . TGTGCCAGGGGTCGAACAGGGGGCTCCAACACCGGGGAGCTGTTTTTT CARGRTGGSNTGELFF
TRBD1 TRBJ1-1 TRBV6-5 . TGTGCCAGCAAACCGACAGGGGAAGGCACTGAAGCTTTCTTT CASKPTGEGTEAFF
TRBD1 TRBJ1-2 TRBV28 few TGTGCCAGCAGTCCTTCGACAGGGGGCGCAGATGGCTACACCTTC CASSPSTGGADGYTF
. TRBJ1-1 TRBV15 once TGTGCCATAACCCCCGACAGAGTGAACACTGAAGCTTTCTTT CAITPDRVNTEAFF
. TRBJ2-1 TRBV4-3 . TGCGCCAGCAGCCAAGATGTGAAAGGCGGAACCTACAATGAGCAGTTCTTC CASSQDVKGGTYNEQFF
TRBD1 TRBJ1-2 TRBV15 once TGTGCCACCAGCGGGGACAGTTATGGCTACACCTTC CATSGDSYGYTF
. TRBJ2-6 TRBV27 . TGTGCCAGCAGTTTAGCCCTTTCAAATGGCCCTGGGGCCAACGTCCTGACTTTC CASSLALSNGPGANVLTF
TRBD2 TRBJ2-7 TRBV29-1 . TGCAGCGTTGGAGTTAGGGGAGGGATGGTCAACGAGCAGTACTTC CSVGVRGGMVNEQYF
. TRBJ1-4 TRBV7-2 . TGTGCCAGCAGCTTAGCAGTCAGTGATCAACTGTTTTTT CASSLAVSDQLFF
. TRBJ2-3 TRBV7-9 . TGTGCCAGCAGGTCAGCGGTCACAGATACGCAGTATTTT CASRSAVTDTQYF
TRBD2 TRBJ2-1 TRBV11-3 . TGTGCCAGCAGCGGGAGGACTAGCAATGAGCAGTTCTTC CASSGRTSNEQFF
. TRBJ1-5 TRBV7-9 few TGTGCCAGCAGCCCTGGCCGGGGGGAAGATAGCAATCAGCCCCAGCATTTT CASSPGRGEDSNQPQHF
. TRBJ1-5 TRBV11-2 . TGTGCCAGCAGCTTGACGGGGGGCGCAAATCAGCCCCAGCATTTT CASSLTGGANQPQHF
. TRBJ2-5 TRBV5-8 . TGTGCCAGCAGCTTGCAGGGGCTGGAGACCCAGTACTTC CASSLQGLETQYF
. TRBJ1-6 TRBV7-8 . TGTGCCAGCAGCCCATGGGGAGAGATTACCTATAATTCACCCCTCCACTTT CASSPWGEITYNSPLHF